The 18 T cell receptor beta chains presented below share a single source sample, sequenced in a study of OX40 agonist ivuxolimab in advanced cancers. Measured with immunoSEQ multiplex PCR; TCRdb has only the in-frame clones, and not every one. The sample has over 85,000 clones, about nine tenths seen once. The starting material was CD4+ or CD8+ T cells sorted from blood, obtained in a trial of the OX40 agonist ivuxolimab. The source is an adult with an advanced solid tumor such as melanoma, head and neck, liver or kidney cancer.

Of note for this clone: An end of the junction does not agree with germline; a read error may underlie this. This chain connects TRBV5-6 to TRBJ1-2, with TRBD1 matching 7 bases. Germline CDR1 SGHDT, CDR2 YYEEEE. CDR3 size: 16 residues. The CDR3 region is CAGSFLPTGTAYGYTF. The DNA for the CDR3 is TGTGCCGGCAGCTTTCTTCCTACCGGGACAGCTTATGGCTACACCTTC. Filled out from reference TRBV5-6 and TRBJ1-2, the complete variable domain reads DAGVTQSPTHLIKTRGQQVTLRCSPKSGHDTVSWYQQALGQGPQFIFQYYEEEERQRGNFPDRFSGHQFPNYSSELNVNALLLGDSALYLCAGSFLPTGTAYGYTFGSGTRLTVV.

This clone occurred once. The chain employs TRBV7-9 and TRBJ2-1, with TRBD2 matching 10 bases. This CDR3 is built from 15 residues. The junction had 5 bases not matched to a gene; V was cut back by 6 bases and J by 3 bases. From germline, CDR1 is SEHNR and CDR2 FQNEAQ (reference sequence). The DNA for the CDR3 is TGTGCCAGCAGTTTTAGCGGGGGGATCTACAATGAGCAGTTCTTC. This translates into CASSFSGGIYNEQFF.

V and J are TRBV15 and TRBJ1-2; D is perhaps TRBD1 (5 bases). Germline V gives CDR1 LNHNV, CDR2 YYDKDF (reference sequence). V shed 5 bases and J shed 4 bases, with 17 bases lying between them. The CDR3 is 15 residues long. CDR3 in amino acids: CATSGRTPWGYGYTF. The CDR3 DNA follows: TGTGCCACCAGCGGCCGGACACCCTGGGGCTATGGCTACACCTTC.

CDR3: CASSLPAGLQETQYF. The CDR3 DNA sequence: TGTGCCAGCAGCCTCCCGGCAGGCCTCCAAGAGACCCAGTACTTC. The gene calls are TRBV7-9 and TRBJ2-5; D unresolved. This CDR3 is 15 amino acids long. Trimming took 5 bases from V and 1 from J, leaving 14 bases between them. Germline lookup yields CDR1 SEHNR and CDR2 FQNEAQ (reference sequence).

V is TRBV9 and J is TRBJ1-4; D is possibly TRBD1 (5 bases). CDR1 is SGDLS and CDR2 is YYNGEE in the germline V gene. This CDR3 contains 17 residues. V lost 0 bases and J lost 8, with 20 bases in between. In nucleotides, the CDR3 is TGTGCCAGCAGCGTAGGGGCCCCTGGGGGGGTAGGAGAAAAACTGTTTTTT. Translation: CASSVGAPGGVGEKLFF.

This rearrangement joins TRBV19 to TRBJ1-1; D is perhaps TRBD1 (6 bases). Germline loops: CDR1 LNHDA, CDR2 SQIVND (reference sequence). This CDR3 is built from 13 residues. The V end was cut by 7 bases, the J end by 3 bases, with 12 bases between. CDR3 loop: CASTRTVDTEAFF. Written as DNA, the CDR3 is TGTGCCAGTACTCGGACAGTAGACACTGAAGCTTTCTTT.

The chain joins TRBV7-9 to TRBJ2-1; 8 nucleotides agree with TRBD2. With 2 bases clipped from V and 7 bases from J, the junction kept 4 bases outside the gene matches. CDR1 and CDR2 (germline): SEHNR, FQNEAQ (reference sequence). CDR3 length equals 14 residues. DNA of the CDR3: TGTGCCAGCAGCTTATTAACTAGCGGTAATGAGCAGTTCTTC. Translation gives CASSLLTSGNEQFF.

CDR3 protein: CASSLDRGYGYTF. The CDR3 nucleotides are TGTGCCAGCAGCTTGGACAGGGGGTATGGCTACACCTTC. The chain is built from TRBV5-4 and TRBJ1-2, with 8 positions matching TRBD1. With 0 bases clipped from V and 5 bases from J, the junction kept 0 bases outside the gene matches. The CDR3 is made up of 13 amino acids. CDR1 is SGHNT and CDR2 is YYREEE in the germline V gene (reference sequence).

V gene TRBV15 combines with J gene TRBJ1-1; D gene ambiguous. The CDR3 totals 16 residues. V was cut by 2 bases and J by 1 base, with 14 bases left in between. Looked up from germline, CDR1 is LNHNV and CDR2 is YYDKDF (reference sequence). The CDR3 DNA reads TGTGCCACCAGCAGACCCAATGTGGGGAGGAACACTGAAGCTTTCTTT. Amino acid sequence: CATSRPNVGRNTEAFF.

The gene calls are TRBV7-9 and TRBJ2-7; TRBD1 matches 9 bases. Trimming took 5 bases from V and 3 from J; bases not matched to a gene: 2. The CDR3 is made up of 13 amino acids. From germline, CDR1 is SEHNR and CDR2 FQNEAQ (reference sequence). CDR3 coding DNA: TGTGCCAGCAGCCGGACAGGGGTCTACGAGCAGTACTTC. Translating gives CASSRTGVYEQYF.

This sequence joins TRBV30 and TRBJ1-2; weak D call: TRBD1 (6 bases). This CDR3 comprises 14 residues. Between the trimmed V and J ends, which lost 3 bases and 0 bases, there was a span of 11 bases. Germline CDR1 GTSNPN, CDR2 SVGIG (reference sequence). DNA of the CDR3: TGTGCCTGGAGGGGGGGGCACGCTAACTATGGCTACACCTTC. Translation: CAWRGGHANYGYTF.

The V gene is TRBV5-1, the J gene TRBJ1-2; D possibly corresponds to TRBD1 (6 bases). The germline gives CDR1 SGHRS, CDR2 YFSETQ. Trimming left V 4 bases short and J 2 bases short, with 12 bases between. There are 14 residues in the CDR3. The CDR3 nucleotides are TGCGCCAGCAGCCTTCAGCAGGGGAACTATGGCTACACCTTC. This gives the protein CASSLQQGNYGYTF.

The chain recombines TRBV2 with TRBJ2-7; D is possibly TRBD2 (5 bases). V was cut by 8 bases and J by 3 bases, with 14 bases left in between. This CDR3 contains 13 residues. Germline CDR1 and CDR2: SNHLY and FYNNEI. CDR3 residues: CASGRRADYEQYF. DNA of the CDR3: TGTGCCAGCGGCCGGCGGGCCGACTACGAGCAGTACTTC.

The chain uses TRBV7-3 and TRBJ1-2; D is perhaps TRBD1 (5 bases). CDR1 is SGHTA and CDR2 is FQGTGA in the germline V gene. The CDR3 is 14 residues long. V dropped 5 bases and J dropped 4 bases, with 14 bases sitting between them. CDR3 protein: CASSPGADPYGYTF. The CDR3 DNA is TGTGCCAGCAGCCCCGGGGCGGACCCCTATGGCTACACCTTC. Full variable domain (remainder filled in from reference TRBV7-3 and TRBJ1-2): GAGVSQTPSNKVTEKGKYVELRCDPISGHTALYWYRQSLGQGPEFLIYFQGTGAADDSGLPNDRFFAVRPEGSVSTLKIQRTERGDSAVYLCASSPGADPYGYTFGSGTRLTVV.

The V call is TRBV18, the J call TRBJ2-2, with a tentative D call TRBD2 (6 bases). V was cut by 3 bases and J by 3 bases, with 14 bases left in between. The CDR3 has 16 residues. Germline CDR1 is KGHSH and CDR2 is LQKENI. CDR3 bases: TGTGCCAGCTCACCTTGGACTATCTGGGACACCGGGGAGCTGTTTTTT. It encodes CASSPWTIWDTGELFF.

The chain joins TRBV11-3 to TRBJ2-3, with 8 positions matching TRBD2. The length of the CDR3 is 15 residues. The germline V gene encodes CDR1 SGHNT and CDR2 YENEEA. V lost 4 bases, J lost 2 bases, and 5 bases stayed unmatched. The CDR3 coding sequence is TGTGCCAGCAGCTCCCGGGGGGGGATCACAGATACGCAGTATTTT. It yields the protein CASSSRGGITDTQYF.

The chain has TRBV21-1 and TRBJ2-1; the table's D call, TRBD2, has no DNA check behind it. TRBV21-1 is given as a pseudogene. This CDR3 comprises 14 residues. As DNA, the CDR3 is TGTGCCAATCGCGGGGCTAGCGCACACAATGAGCAGTTCTTC. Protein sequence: CANRGASAHNEQFF.

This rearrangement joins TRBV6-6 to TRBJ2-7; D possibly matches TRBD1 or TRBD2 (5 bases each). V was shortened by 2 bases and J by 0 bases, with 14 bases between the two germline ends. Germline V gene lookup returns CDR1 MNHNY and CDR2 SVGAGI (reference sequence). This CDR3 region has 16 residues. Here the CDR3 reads CASSYQTGDHSYEQYF. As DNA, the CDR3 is TGTGCCAGCAGTTACCAGACTGGGGACCACTCCTACGAGCAGTACTTC.